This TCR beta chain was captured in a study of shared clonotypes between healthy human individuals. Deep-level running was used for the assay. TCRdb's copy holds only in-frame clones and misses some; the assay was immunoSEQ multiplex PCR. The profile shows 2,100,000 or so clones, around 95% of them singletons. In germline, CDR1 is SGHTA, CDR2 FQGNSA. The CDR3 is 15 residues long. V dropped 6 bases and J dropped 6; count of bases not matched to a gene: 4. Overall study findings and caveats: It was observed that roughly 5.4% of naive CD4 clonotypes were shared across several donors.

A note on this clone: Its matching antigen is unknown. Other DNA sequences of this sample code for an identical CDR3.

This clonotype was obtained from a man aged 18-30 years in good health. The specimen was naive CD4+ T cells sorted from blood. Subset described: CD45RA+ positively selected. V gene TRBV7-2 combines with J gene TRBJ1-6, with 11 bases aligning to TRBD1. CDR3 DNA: TGTGCCAGCAGTTTGGACAGGGGGCCTAATTCACCCCTCCACTTT. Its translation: CASSLDRGPNSPLHF. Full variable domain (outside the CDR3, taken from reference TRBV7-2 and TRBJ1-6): GAGVSQSPSNKVTEKGKDVELRCDPISGHTALYWYRQSLGQGLEFLIYFQGNSAPDKSGLPSDRFSAERTGGSVSTLTIQRTQQEDSAVYLCASSLDRGPNSPLHFGNGTRLTVT.